A single sample is the source of the 28 T cell receptor beta chains below, sequenced in a study of blood T cell repertoires in COVID-19. Produced via immunoSEQ multiplex PCR; TCRdb's table is partial and in-frame only. The data hold 150,000 to 170,000 clones, with around 84% observed a single time. Sequencing input: peripheral blood. These receptor sequences come from a woman aged 60-75 years with COVID-19, enrolled during active disease.

In DNA, the CDR3 is TGTGCCAGCAGGGACAACCAAGAGACCCAGTACTTC. Translated: CASRDNQETQYF. The J gene is TRBJ2-5, the V gene TRBV2, with D perhaps TRBD1 (5 bases). V was shortened by 6 bases and J by 0 bases, with 5 bases between the two germline ends. The CDR3 spans 12 residues. The V gene's germline CDR1 is SNHLY and CDR2 FYNNEI.

The rearrangement uses TRBV28 and TRBJ2-3; no firm D call. Looked up from germline, CDR1 is MDHEN and CDR2 is SYDVKM. The V end lost 8 bases, the J end lost 5 bases, and 14 bases lay between the germline ends. The CDR3 extends over 13 amino acids. The CDR3, as DNA: TGTGCCAGCGGCCTCGGGTCCGGAGATACGCAGTATTTT. Translating gives CASGLGSGDTQYF.

V usage is TRBV6-2 or TRBV6-3 and J usage is TRBJ2-1; 8 bases are shared with TRBD1. CDR1 and CDR2 from the germline V gene are MNHEY and SVGEGT. This CDR3 contains 17 residues. J gave up 8 bases and V 6 bases, and 18 bases lay outside the gene matches. The DNA of the CDR3 is TGTGCCAGCAGCGCCTGGGACAGGACCCGTCCGGGGGATGAGCAGTTCTTC. Translation: CASSAWDRTRPGDEQFF.

The chain carries TRBV5-1 and TRBJ2-1; no reliable D call. Germline-derived CDR1 and CDR2 are SGHRS and YFSETQ. V gave up 4 bases and J gave up 0 bases, with 8 bases separating them. This CDR3 has 14 amino acids. CDR3 sequence: CASSPRGSYNEQFF. As DNA, the CDR3 is TGCGCCAGCAGCCCTAGAGGCTCCTACAATGAGCAGTTCTTC.

The chain combines TRBV7-2 with TRBJ1-2, with D uncertain. The germline CDR1 and CDR2 sequences are SGHTA and FQGNSA. The CDR3 totals 13 residues. The ends were cut back, 1 base at V and 2 bases at J, with 5 bases in the middle. The CDR3 loop reads CASSLGQNYGYTF. As DNA, the CDR3 is TGTGCCAGCAGCTTAGGGCAGAACTATGGCTACACCTTC. Using reference TRBV7-2 and TRBJ1-2 for the parts outside the CDR3, the full variable domain is GAGVSQSPSNKVTEKGKDVELRCDPISGHTALYWYRQSLGQGLEFLIYFQGNSAPDKSGLPSDRFSAERTGGSVSTLTIQRTQQEDSAVYLCASSLGQNYGYTFGSGTRLTVV.

The chain carries TRBV19 and TRBJ1-6, with D perhaps TRBD1 (6 bases). Germline CDR1 reads LNHDA; CDR2 reads SQIVND (reference sequence). V was cut by 11 bases and J by 9 bases, with 17 bases left in between. This CDR3 spans 13 amino acids. The CDR3 loop is CACGGGFASPLHF. The DNA of the CDR3 is TGTGCCTGTGGGGGCGGTTTCGCTTCACCCCTCCACTTT.

V and J are TRBV24-1 and TRBJ2-1; 8 bases are shared with TRBD1. With 5 bases clipped from V and 9 bases from J, the junction kept 14 bases outside the gene matches. The germline CDR1 and CDR2 sequences are KGHDR and SFDVKD. This CDR3 has 16 residues. The CDR3: CATSAPSDRAEVEQFF. CDR3 sequence (DNA): TGTGCCACCAGTGCCCCTTCGGACAGGGCTGAGGTTGAGCAGTTCTTC.

This rearrangement joins TRBV5-1 to TRBJ2-5, with no clear D. The CDR3 has 14 amino acids. Germline lookup yields CDR1 SGHRS and CDR2 YFSETQ. Trimming removed 0 bases at V and 1 base at J, with 7 bases between. CDR3 nucleotides: TGCGCCAGCAGCTTGGGCGGCAGCCAAGAGACCCAGTACTTC. It codes for CASSLGGSQETQYF.

The CDR3 reads CASSYSQGRSQETQYF. The CDR3 DNA reads TGTGCCAGCAGTTACTCACAGGGAAGGAGCCAAGAGACCCAGTACTTC. The J gene is TRBJ2-5, the V gene TRBV6-5, with D perhaps matching TRBD1 (6 bases). CDR1 MNHEY and CDR2 SVGAGI come from the germline V gene. The CDR3 loop spans 16 amino acids. Deletions cut 0 bases from V and 1 base from J, with 12 bases between.

The V gene is TRBV2, the J gene TRBJ1-5, with D maybe TRBD1 (5 bases). The V gene lost 6 bases and the J gene lost 3 bases, with 15 bases spanning the gap. The CDR3 consists of 15 residues. CDR1 SNHLY and CDR2 FYNNEI come from the germline V gene. CDR3 bases: TGTGCCAGCAGCCCTCGGGGGGGGTACAATCAGCCCCAGCATTTT. It is translated as CASSPRGGYNQPQHF.

In its sample, this clone was seen many times. The rearrangement uses TRBV5-6 and TRBJ1-5; tentatively, D is TRBD1 (6 bases). The germline V and J ends were trimmed by 2 bases and 6 bases, with 12 bases remaining between them. The CDR3 is 14 amino acids. Germline CDR1 reads SGHDT; CDR2 reads YYEEEE. CDR3 sequence: CASSLQGRTQPQHF. The CDR3 nucleotides are TGTGCCAGCAGCTTACAGGGCAGGACTCAGCCCCAGCATTTT.

This chain uses TRBV9 with TRBJ2-2; tentative D call: TRBD2 (5 bases). CDR3 size: 14 residues. V dropped 3 bases and J dropped 5 bases, with 11 bases sitting between them. Germline-derived CDR1 and CDR2 are SGDLS and YYNGEE. For the CDR3, the DNA is TGTGCCAGCAGCGCCGATCCGGGGACCGGGGAGCTGTTTTTT. Encoded protein: CASSADPGTGELFF.

This sequence joins TRBV7-8 and TRBJ2-2; tentative D call: TRBD1 (6 bases). CDR1 SGHVS and CDR2 FQNEAQ come from the germline V gene. V was pared by 6 bases and J by 0 bases, with 8 bases between. The CDR3 consists of 14 residues. CDR3 DNA sequence: TGTGCCAGCAGTCAGGGGTCGAACACCGGGGAGCTGTTTTTT. It codes for CASSQGSNTGELFF.

V and J are TRBV12-3 or TRBV12-4 and TRBJ1-2, with 7 bases aligning to TRBD1. V gave up 2 bases and J gave up 12 bases; unmatched junction bases: 9. CDR3 length equals 13 residues. This chain's CDR3 is CASSLLRGSVHTF. Written as DNA, the CDR3 is TGTGCCAGCAGTTTACTCAGGGGGTCTGTGCACACCTTC.

V and J are TRBV7-2 and TRBJ2-2; D perhaps matches TRBD2 (5 bases). Germline CDR1 is SGHTA and CDR2 is FQGNSA. This CDR3 has 16 residues. The V gene lost 2 bases and the J gene lost 7 bases, with 17 bases spanning the gap. The CDR3 sequence is CASSLLTLVGSGELFF. CDR3 nucleotides: TGTGCCAGCAGCTTACTTACACTAGTTGGCAGCGGGGAGCTGTTTTTT.

The genes are TRBV2 and TRBJ1-5; D unclear. Between the trimmed V and J ends, which lost 4 bases and 4 bases, there was a span of 8 bases. Looked up from germline, CDR1 is SNHLY and CDR2 is FYNNEI. CDR3 length: 13 amino acids. CDR3 region: CASSGSGNQPQHF. The CDR3 bases are TGTGCCAGCAGTGGGTCGGGGAATCAGCCCCAGCATTTT.

The CDR3 bases are TGTGCCAGCAGCTTAAGGCGGGGTTCGGGAGAGACCCAGTACTTC. This gives the protein CASSLRRGSGETQYF. V and J are TRBV7-3 and TRBJ2-5, with D possibly matching TRBD2 (6 bases). The CDR3 length is 15 residues. V gave up 1 base and J gave up 4 bases, with 13 bases separating them. The V gene's germline CDR1 is SGHTA and CDR2 FQGTGA.

The V gene is TRBV27, the J gene TRBJ2-5; 12 bases line up with TRBD2. This CDR3 is 17 amino acids long. Losses at the gene ends were 5 bases for V and 4 bases for J; bases not matched to a gene: 11. The germline gives CDR1 MNHEY, CDR2 SMNVEV (reference sequence). CDR3 bases: TGTGCCAGCAGTCCGCCGGGACTAGCGGGTGTAGGAGAGACCCAGTACTTC. Translation gives CASSPPGLAGVGETQYF.

The V and J genes are TRBV6-5 and TRBJ1-4; 8 bases agree with TRBD1. The junction had 9 bases not matched to a gene; V was cut back by 7 bases and J by 8 bases. The CDR3 runs 14 residues. Germline V gene lookup returns CDR1 MNHEY and CDR2 SVGAGI. The CDR3 protein is CASIRTGRNEKLFF. CDR3 nucleotides: TGTGCCAGCATCAGGACAGGGAGAAACGAAAAACTGTTTTTT.

The J gene is TRBJ2-2, the V gene TRBV7-2, with D tentatively TRBD2 (5 bases). The germline V and J ends were trimmed by 5 bases and 5 bases, with 12 bases remaining between them. The CDR3 contains 14 residues. The germline CDR1 and CDR2 sequences are SGHTA and FQGNSA. The chain's CDR3 is CASSLRPGTGELFF. The DNA of the CDR3 is TGTGCCAGCAGCCTTCGTCCGGGGACCGGGGAGCTGTTTTTT.

The J gene is TRBJ1-1, the V gene TRBV12-3 or TRBV12-4, with D unclear. V was shortened by 3 bases and J by 3 bases, with 5 bases between the two germline ends. The length of the CDR3 is 12 residues. CDR3 amino acids: CASSLTYTEAFF. Written as DNA, the CDR3 is TGTGCCAGCAGTTTGACATACACTGAAGCTTTCTTT.

Concerning this clone itself: The junction and the germline gene differ at one end; a read error may be behind it. The V call is TRBV6-6, the J call TRBJ1-2; maybe TRBD1 (5 bases). This CDR3 has 12 amino acids. CDR1 MNHNY and CDR2 SVGAGI come from the germline V gene (reference sequence). The CDR3 sequence: CHSGAGNYGYTF. The CDR3 DNA sequence: TGCCACTCTGGGGCGGGGAACTATGGCTACACCTTC.

This clone showed up just once. V is TRBV10-2 and J is TRBJ2-1; 12 bases fit TRBD2. In germline, CDR1 is WSHSY, CDR2 SAAADI. CDR3 size: 14 residues. Trimming cost V 7 bases and J 6 bases; bases outside gene matches: 4. CDR3 loop: CASTKLAGGNEQFF. In DNA, the CDR3 is TGCGCCAGCACCAAACTAGCGGGAGGCAATGAGCAGTTCTTC.

The chain combines TRBV2 with TRBJ2-1; TRBD2 aligns across 10 bases. The length of the CDR3 is 13 residues. Germline CDR1 is SNHLY and CDR2 is FYNNEI. Trimming at V came to 10 bases and at J to 7 bases, leaving 7 bases not matched to a gene. The CDR3 DNA reads TGTGCCACTCTAGCGGGAGAGGGAAATGAGCAGTTCTTC. Protein product: CATLAGEGNEQFF.

The gene calls are TRBV13 and TRBJ1-4, with 9 bases that match TRBD1. CDR3 size: 17 residues. The germline CDR1 and CDR2 sequences are PRHDT and FYEKMQ (reference sequence). Losses at the gene ends were 4 bases for V and 3 bases for J; bases not matched to a gene: 9. CDR3 amino acids: CASSSGTGRFPNEKLFF. For the CDR3, the DNA is TGTGCCAGCAGCTCTGGGACAGGGAGGTTTCCTAATGAAAAACTGTTTTTT. Complete variable domain (other parts from reference TRBV13 and TRBJ1-4): AAGVIQSPRHLIKEKRETATLKCYPIPRHDTVYWYQQGPGQDPQFLISFYEKMQSDKGSIPDRFSAQQFSDYHSELNMSSLELGDSALYFCASSSGTGRFPNEKLFFGSGTQLSVL.

The count of this clone is one. In nucleotides, the CDR3 is TGCGCCAGCAGCTTGGCCGAGGGCTATGGCTACACCTTC. Translated: CASSLAEGYGYTF. This rearrangement joins TRBV5-1 to TRBJ1-2, with unresolved D. Trimming took 0 bases from V and 4 from J, leaving 7 bases between them. The CDR3 is 13 residues long. Germline lookup yields CDR1 SGHRS and CDR2 YFSETQ.

For the CDR3, the DNA is TGTGCCACCAGCAGAGAGAGGGCGGGGGGAGCTTTCTTT. Residues: CATSRERAGGAFF. The gene calls are TRBV15 and TRBJ1-1, with D possibly matching TRBD1 (5 bases). Trimming shortened V by 0 bases and J by 10 bases, and 12 bases separated the two germline ends. Germline lookup yields CDR1 LNHNV and CDR2 YYDKDF (reference sequence). CDR3 length: 13 residues.

This clone was seen once. The gene calls are TRBV28 and TRBJ2-5; D gene uncertain. Germline-derived CDR1 and CDR2 are MDHEN and SYDVKM. The CDR3 sequence is 18 residues long. V was shortened by 4 bases and J by 1 base, with 22 bases between the two germline ends. Here the CDR3 reads CASSSSVLRSTRQETQYF. As DNA, the CDR3 is TGTGCCAGCAGTTCCTCGGTCCTAAGGTCGACACGCCAAGAGACCCAGTACTTC.